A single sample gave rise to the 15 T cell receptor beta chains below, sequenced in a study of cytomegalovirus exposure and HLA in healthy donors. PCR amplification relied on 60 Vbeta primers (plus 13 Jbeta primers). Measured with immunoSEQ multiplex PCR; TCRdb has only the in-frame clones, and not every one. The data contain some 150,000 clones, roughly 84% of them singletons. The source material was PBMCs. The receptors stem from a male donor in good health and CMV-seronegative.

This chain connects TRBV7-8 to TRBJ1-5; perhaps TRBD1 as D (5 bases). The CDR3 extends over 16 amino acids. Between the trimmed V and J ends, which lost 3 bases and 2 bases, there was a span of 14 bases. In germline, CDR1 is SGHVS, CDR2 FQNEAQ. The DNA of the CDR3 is TGTGCCAGCAGCTTCAAGCTTTGGGGCGGCAATCAGCCCCAGCATTTT. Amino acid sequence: CASSFKLWGGNQPQHF.

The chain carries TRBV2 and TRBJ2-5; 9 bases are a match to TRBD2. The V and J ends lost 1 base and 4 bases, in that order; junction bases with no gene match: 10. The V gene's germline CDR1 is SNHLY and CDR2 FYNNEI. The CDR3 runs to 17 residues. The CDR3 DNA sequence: TGTGCCAGCAGTGAAGGGGCGGGGGGGTGGAGAGGAGAGACCCAGTACTTC. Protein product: CASSEGAGGWRGETQYF.

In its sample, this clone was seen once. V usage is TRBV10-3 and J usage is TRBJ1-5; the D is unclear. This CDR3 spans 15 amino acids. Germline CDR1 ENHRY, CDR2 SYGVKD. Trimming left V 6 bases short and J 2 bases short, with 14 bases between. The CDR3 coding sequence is TGTGCCATCAGGGCAGAGGAGTTGGGCAATCAGCCCCAGCATTTT. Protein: CAIRAEELGNQPQHF.

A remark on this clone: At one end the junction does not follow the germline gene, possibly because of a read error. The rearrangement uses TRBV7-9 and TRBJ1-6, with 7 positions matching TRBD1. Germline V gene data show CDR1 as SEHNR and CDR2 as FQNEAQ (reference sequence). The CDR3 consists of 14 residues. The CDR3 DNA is TGTTCCAGCAGCTTGACAGGGAGCAATTCACCCCTCCACTTT. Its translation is CSSSLTGSNSPLHF.

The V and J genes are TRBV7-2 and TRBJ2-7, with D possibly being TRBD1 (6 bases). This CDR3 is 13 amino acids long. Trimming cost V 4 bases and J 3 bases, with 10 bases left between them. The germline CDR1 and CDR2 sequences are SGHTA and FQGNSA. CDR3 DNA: TGTGCCAGCAGCTCGACAGGCCGCTACGAGCAGTACTTC. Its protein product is CASSSTGRYEQYF.

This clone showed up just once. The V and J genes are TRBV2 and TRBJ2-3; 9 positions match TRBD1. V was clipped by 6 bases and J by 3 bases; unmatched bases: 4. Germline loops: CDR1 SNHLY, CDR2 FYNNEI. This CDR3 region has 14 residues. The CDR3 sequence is CASRGQGWTDTQYF. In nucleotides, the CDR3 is TGTGCCAGCAGAGGACAGGGGTGGACAGATACGCAGTATTTT.

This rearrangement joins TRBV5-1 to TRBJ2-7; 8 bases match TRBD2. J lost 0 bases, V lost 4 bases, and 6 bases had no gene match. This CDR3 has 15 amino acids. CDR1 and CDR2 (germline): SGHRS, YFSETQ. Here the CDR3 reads CASSSTSGSSYEQYF. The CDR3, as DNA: TGCGCCAGCAGCAGTACTAGCGGTTCCTCCTACGAGCAGTACTTC.

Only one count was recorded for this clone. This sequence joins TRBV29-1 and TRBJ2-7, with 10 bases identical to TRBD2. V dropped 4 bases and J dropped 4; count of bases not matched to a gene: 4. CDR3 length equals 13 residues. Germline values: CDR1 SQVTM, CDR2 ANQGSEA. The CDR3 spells CSVVGGLAYEQYF. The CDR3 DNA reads TGCAGCGTTGTGGGGGGACTAGCGTACGAGCAGTACTTC.

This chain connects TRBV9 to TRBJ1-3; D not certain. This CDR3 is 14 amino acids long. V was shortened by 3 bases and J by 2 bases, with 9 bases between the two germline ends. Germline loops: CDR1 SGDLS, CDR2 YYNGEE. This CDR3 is CASSDPGTGNTIYF. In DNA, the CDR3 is TGTGCCAGCAGCGACCCGGGGACTGGAAACACCATATATTTT.

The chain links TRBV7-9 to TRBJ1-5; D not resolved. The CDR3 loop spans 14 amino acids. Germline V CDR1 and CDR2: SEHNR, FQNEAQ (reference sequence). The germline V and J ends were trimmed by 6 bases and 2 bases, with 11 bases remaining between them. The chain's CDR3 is CASSQDLGNQPQHF. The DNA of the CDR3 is TGTGCCAGCAGTCAGGACTTGGGCAATCAGCCCCAGCATTTT.

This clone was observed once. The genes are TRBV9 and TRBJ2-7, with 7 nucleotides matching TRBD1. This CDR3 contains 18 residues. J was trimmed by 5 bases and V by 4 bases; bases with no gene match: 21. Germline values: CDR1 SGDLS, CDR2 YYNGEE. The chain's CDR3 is CASSSPSTSTTGYHEQYF. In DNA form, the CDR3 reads TGTGCCAGCAGCTCACCATCCACCTCCACGACAGGGTACCACGAGCAGTACTTC. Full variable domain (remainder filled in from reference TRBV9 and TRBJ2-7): DSGVTQTPKHLITATGQRVTLRCSPRSGDLSVYWYQQSLDQGLQFLIQYYNGEERAKGNILERFSAQQFPDLHSELNLSSLELGDSALYFCASSSPSTSTTGYHEQYFGPGTRLTVT.

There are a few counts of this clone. The CDR3 protein is CASSPAGGLDTDTQYF. CDR3 sequence (DNA): TGTGCCAGCAGCCCCGCTGGTGGACTAGACACAGATACGCAGTATTTT. The chain carries TRBV4-2 and TRBJ2-3, with 7 positions matching TRBD2. The junction had 9 bases not matched to a gene; V was cut back by 4 bases and J by 2 bases. This CDR3 region has 16 residues. Germline CDR1 is LGHNA and CDR2 is YNFKEQ.

CDR3 sequence (DNA): TGCGCCAGCAGCTCGGGGGAGACCCAGTACTTC. This gives the protein CASSSGETQYF. The chain combines TRBV5-1 with TRBJ2-5, with a tentative D call TRBD2 (5 bases). This CDR3 is built from 11 residues. Germline CDR1 is SGHRS and CDR2 is YFSETQ. Trimming removed 3 bases at V and 5 bases at J, with 5 bases between.

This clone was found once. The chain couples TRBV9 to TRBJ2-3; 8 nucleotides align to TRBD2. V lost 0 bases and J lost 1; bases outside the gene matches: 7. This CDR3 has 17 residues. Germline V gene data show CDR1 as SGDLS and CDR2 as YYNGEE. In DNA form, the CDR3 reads TGTGCCAGCAGCGTAGGTATTGGCGGGGGGCGCACAGATACGCAGTATTTT. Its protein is CASSVGIGGGRTDTQYF.

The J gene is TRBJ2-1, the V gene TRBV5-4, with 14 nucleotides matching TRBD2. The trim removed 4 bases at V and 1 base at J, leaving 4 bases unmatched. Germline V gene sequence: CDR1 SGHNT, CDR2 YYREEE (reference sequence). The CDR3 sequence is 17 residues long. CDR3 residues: CASSPGTSGRSYNEQFF. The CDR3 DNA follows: TGTGCCAGCAGCCCCGGGACTAGCGGGAGATCCTACAATGAGCAGTTCTTC.